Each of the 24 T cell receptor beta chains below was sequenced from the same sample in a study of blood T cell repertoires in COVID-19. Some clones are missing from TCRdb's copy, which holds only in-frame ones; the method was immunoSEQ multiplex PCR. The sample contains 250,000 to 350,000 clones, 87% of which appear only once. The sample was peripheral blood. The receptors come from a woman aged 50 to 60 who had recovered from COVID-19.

The CDR3 protein is CAISGTSGYNEQFF. CDR3 nucleotide sequence: TGTGCCATCAGTGGGACTAGCGGCTACAATGAGCAGTTCTTC. V is TRBV10-3 and J is TRBJ2-1, with 10 bases that match TRBD2. The V and J ends lost 4 bases and 3 bases, in that order; junction bases with no gene match: 0. Germline V gives CDR1 ENHRY, CDR2 SYGVKD. This CDR3 region has 14 residues.

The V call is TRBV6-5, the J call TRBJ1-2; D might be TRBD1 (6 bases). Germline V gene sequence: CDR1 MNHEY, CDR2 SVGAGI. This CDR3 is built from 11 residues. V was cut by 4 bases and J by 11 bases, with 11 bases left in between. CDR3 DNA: TGTGCCAGCAGTTCCACAGGGCAGTACACCTTC. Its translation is CASSSTGQYTF.

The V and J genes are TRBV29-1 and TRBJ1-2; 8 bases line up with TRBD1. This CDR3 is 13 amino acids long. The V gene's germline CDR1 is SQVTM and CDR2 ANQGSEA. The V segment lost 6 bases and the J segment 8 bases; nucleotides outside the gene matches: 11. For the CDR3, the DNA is TGCAGCGTGGGACCGGACAGGGTGGGAGGCTACACCTTC. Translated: CSVGPDRVGGYTF.

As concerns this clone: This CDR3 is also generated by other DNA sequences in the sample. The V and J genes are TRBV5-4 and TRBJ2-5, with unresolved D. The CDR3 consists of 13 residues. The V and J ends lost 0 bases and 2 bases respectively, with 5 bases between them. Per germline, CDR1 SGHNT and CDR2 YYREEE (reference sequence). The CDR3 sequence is CASSLVSQETQYF. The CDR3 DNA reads TGTGCCAGCAGCTTGGTGTCTCAAGAGACCCAGTACTTC.

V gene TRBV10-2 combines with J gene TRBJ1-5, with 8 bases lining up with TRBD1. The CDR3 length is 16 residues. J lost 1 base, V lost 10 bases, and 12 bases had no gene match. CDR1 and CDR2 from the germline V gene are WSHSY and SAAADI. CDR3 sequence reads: CATMTGELGSNQPQHF. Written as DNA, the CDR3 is TGCGCCACCATGACAGGGGAATTGGGAAGCAATCAGCCCCAGCATTTT.

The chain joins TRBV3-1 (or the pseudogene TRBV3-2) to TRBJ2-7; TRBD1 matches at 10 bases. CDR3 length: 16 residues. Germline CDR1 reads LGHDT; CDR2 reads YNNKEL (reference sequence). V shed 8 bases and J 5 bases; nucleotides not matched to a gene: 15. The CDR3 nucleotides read TGTGCCAGCCCAGCACAAGGGACAGGGGAAATCCACGAGCAGTACTTC. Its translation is CASPAQGTGEIHEQYF.

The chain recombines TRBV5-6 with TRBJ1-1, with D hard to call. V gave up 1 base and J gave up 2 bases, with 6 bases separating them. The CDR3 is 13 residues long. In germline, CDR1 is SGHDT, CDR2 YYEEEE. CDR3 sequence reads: CASSLPGNTEAFF. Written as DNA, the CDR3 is TGTGCCAGCAGCTTGCCGGGAAACACTGAAGCTTTCTTT.

CDR3 in DNA: TGTGCCACCAGCAGAGGGACTCTACGTAACACAGATACGCAGTATTTT. This encodes CATSRGTLRNTDTQYF. The chain joins TRBV15 to TRBJ2-3; a weak D match, TRBD2 (5 bases). CDR1 and CDR2 from the germline V gene are LNHNV and YYDKDF (reference sequence). There are 16 residues in the CDR3. Trimming took 1 base from V and 2 from J, leaving 13 bases between them.

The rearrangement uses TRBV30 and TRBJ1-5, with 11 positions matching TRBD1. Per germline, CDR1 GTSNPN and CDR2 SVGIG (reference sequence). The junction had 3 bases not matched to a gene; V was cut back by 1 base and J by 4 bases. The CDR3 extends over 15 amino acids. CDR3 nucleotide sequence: TGTGCCTGGAGTGGTGGGACAGGGGGTAATCAGCCCCAGCATTTT. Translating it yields CAWSGGTGGNQPQHF. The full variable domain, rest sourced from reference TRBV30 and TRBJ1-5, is SQTIHQWPATLVQPVGSPLSLECTVEGTSNPNLYWYRQAAGRGLQLLFYSVGIGQISSEVPQNLSASRPQDRQFILSSKKLLLSDSGFYLCAWSGGTGGNQPQHFGDGTRLSIL.

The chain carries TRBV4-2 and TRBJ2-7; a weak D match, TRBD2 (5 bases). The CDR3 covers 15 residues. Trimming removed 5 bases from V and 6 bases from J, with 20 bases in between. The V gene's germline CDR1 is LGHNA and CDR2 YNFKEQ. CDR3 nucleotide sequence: TGTGCCAGCAGCGAGAGCGGCACCCCAATGGGCGAGCAGTACTTC. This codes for CASSESGTPMGEQYF.

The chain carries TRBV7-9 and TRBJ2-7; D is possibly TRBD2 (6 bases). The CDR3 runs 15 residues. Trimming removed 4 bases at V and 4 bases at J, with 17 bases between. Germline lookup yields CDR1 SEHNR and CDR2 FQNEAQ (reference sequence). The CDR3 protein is CASSSRGVGGYEQYF. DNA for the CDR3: TGTGCCAGCAGCTCCCGGGGAGTGGGAGGATACGAGCAGTACTTC.

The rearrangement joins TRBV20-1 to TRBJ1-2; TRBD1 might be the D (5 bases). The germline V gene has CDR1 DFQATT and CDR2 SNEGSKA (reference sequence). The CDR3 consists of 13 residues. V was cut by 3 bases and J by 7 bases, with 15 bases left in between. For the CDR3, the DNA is TGCAGTGCTAGTATGGGGGGGACCGGTGGCTACACCTTC. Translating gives CSASMGGTGGYTF.

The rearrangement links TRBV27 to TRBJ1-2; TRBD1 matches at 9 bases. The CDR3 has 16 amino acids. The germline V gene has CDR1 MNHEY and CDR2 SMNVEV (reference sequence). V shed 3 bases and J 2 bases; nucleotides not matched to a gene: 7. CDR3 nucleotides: TGTGCCAGCAGTTTGAACGGACAGGGGAGCAACTATGGCTACACCTTC. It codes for CASSLNGQGSNYGYTF.

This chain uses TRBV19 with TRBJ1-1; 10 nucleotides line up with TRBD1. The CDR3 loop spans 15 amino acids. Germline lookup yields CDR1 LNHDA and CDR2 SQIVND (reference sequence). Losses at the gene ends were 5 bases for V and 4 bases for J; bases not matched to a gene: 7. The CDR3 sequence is CASSFYRTGGTEAFF. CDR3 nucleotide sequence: TGTGCCAGTAGTTTTTACCGGACAGGGGGCACTGAAGCTTTCTTT.

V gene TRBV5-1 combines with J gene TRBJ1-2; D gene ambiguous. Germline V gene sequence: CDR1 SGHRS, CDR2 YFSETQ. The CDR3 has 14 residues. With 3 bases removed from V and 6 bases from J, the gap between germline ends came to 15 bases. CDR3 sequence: CASSSLAGSDGYTF. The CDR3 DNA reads TGCGCCAGCAGCTCCCTCGCCGGTTCGGATGGCTACACCTTC.

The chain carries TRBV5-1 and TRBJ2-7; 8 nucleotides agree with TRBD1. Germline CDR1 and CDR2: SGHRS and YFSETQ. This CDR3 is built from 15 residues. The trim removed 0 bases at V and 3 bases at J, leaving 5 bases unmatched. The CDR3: CASSLEATGGYEQYF. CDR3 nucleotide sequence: TGCGCCAGCAGCTTGGAGGCAACAGGGGGCTACGAGCAGTACTTC.

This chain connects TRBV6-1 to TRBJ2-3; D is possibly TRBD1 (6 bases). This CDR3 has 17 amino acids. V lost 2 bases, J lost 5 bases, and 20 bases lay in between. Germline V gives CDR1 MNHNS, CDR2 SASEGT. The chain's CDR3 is CASSERVTGSFRDTQYF. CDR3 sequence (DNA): TGTGCCAGCAGTGAAAGGGTAACAGGGAGTTTTCGAGATACGCAGTATTTT.

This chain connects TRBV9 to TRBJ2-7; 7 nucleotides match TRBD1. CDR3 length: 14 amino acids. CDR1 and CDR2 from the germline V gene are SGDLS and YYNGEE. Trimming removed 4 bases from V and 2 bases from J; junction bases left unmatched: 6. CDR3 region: CASSTRDSPYEQYF. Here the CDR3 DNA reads TGTGCCAGCAGCACCCGGGACAGCCCCTACGAGCAGTACTTC. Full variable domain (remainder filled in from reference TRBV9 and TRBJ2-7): DSGVTQTPKHLITATGQRVTLRCSPRSGDLSVYWYQQSLDQGLQFLIQYYNGEERAKGNILERFSAQQFPDLHSELNLSSLELGDSALYFCASSTRDSPYEQYFGPGTRLTVT.

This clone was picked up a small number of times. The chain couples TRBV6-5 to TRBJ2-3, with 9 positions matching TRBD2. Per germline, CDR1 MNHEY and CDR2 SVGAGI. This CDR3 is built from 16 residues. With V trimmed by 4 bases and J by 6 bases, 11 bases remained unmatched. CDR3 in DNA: TGTGCCAGCAGTTCGGGACTAGCCCGTATCGCGGATACGCAGTATTTT. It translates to CASSSGLARIADTQYF.

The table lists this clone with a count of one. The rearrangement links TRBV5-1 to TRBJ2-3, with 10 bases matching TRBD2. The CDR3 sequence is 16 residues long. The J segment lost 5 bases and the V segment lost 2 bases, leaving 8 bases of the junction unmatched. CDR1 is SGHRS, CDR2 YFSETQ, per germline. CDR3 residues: CASSFLSGGAGDTQYF. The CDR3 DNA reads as TGCGCCAGCAGCTTTTTAAGCGGGGGGGCCGGAGATACGCAGTATTTT.

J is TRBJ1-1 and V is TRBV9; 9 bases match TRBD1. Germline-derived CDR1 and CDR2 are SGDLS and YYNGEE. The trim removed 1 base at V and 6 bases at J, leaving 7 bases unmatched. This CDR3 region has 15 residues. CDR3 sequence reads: CASSVRDREGAEAFF. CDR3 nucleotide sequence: TGTGCCAGCAGCGTAAGGGACAGGGAGGGCGCTGAAGCTTTCTTT.

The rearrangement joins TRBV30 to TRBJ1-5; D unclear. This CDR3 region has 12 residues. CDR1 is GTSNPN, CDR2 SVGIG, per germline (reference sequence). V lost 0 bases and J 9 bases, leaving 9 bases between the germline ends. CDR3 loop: CAWSVQSGPQHF. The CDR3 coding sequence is TGTGCCTGGAGTGTACAGTCTGGGCCCCAGCATTTT.

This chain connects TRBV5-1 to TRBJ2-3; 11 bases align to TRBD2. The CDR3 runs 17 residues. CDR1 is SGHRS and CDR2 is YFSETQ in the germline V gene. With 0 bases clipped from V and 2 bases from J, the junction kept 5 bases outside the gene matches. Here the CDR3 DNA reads TGCGCCAGCAGCTTGGCGGGACTAGCGGATCTCACAGATACGCAGTATTTT. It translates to CASSLAGLADLTDTQYF.

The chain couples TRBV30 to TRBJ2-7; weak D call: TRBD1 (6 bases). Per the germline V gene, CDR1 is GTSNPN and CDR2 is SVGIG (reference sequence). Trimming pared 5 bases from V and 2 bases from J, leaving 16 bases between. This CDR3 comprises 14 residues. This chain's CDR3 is CAWDRGGSAYEQYF. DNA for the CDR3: TGTGCCTGGGACCGAGGGGGATCCGCCTACGAGCAGTACTTC. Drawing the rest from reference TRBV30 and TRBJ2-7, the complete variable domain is SQTIHQWPATLVQPVGSPLSLECTVEGTSNPNLYWYRQAAGRGLQLLFYSVGIGQISSEVPQNLSASRPQDRQFILSSKKLLLSDSGFYLCAWDRGGSAYEQYFGPGTRLTVT.